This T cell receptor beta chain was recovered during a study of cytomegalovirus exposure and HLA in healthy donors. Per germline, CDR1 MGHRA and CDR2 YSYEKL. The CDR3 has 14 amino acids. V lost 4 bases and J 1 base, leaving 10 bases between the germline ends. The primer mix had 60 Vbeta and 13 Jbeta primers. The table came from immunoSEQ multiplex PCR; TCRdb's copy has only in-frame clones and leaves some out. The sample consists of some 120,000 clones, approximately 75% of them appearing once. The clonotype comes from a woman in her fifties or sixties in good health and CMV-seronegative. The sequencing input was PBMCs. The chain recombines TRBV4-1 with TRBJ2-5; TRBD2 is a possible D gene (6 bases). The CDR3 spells CASSLPGVQETQYF. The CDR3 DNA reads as TGCGCCAGCAGCCTTCCGGGAGTCCAAGAGACCCAGTACTTC.